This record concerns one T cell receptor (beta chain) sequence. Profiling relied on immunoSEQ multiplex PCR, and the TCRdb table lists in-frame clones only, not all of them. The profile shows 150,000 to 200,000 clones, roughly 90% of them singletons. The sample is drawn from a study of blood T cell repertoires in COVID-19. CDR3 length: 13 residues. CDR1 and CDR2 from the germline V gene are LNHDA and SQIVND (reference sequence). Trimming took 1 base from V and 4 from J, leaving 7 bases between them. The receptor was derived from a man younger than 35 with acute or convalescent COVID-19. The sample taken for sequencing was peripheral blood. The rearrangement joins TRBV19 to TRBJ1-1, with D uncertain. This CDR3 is CASSIGEVTEAFF. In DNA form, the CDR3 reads TGTGCCAGTAGTATAGGCGAGGTCACTGAAGCTTTCTTT.